This T cell receptor (beta chain) stems from a study of T cells in Graves' hyperthyroidism and ophthalmopathy. A remark on this clonotype: The antigen remains undetermined.

The authors deemed Graves' hyperthyroidism stable absent ophthalmopathy progression within 18 months. Thyroid ultrasound and orbital computed tomography, with clinical symptoms and serum thyroxine and TRAb, informed diagnoses. Points from the study as a whole: From stable hyperthyroidism, ophthalmopathy was separated by a 13 V-J model. Prediction of ophthalmopathy progression came a median around 6.1 months pre-onset.

The germline V gene has CDR1 LNHDA and CDR2 SQIVND (reference sequence). The CDR3 is 13 amino acids. V lost 8 bases, J lost 2 bases, and 10 bases lay in between. The TCR beta CDR3 regions underwent amplification using RNA transcripts as the source. First-round RT-PCR of the TCR CDR3 relied on the HTBI primer set. Using its own MiXCR run on the multiplex PCR reads, TCRdb lists one record per CDR3 protein. Here the sample spans a few hundred thousand distinct CDR3 sequences, around 42% being singletons. The V gene is TRBV19, the J gene TRBJ2-1, with D uncertain. The TCR comes from a woman aged 18-35 years with Graves' hyperthyroidism. Sequenced input: peripheral blood or thyroid tissue (not recorded which). The CDR3 DNA sequence: TGTGCCAGTTCGTTTGGCCCCTACAATGAGCAGTTCTTC. It specifies CASSFGPYNEQFF.